The rows below give T cell receptor beta chains drawn from one sample of a study of shared clonotypes between healthy human individuals. Some clones are missing from TCRdb's copy, which holds only in-frame ones; the method was immunoSEQ multiplex PCR. The sample contains millions of clones, more than 80% of which appear only once. Sequencing input: naive CD4+ T cells sorted from blood. Source of these receptors: a man between 18 and 29 years old in good health. CDR3s include the opening cysteine and the closing phenylalanine or tryptophan. A D gene is named only where the DNA matches it firmly. For some rows the clone size is stated as once, few or many, or as a class when expanded; others skip it.

clone_size	v_call	j_call	d_call	cdr3_aa	cdr3_nt
.	TRBV29-1	TRBJ1-1	.	CSVSTVNTEAFF	TGCAGCGTCTCGACAGTGAACACTGAAGCTTTCTTT
.	TRBV10-3	TRBJ2-2	.	CAVNSGANTGELFF	TGTGCCGTCAATAGCGGCGCGAACACCGGGGAGCTGTTTTTT
.	TRBV7-2	TRBJ2-1	TRBD2	CASSSRGSGAYNEQFF	TGTGCCAGCAGCTCTCGGGGCAGCGGGGCTTACAATGAGCAGTTCTTC
.	TRBV6-5	TRBJ2-2	.	CASSYPGAGELFF	TGTGCCAGCAGTTACCCAGGAGCTGGGGAGCTGTTTTTT
.	TRBV28	TRBJ1-1	.	CASMAGALGAEAFF	TGTGCCAGCATGGCGGGGGCCCTGGGGGCTGAAGCTTTCTTT
.	TRBV7-2	TRBJ2-3	TRBD2	CASSFSGRAEDTQYF	TGTGCCAGCAGCTTCTCCGGGAGGGCGGAAGATACGCAGTATTTT
.	TRBV5-6	TRBJ2-2	.	CATAYLFGELFF	TGTGCCACCGCCTACCTATTCGGGGAGCTGTTTTTT
.	TRBV10-3	TRBJ1-1	TRBD1	CAITDRRDTEAFF	TGTGCCATTACGGACAGGCGAGACACTGAAGCTTTCTTT
once	TRBV21-1	TRBJ2-3	.	CASSKIAGPDTQYF	TGTGCCAGCAGCAAAATCGCGGGACCGGATACGCAGTATTTT
.	TRBV10-3	TRBJ2-1	TRBD2	CAIGSGSYNEQFF	TGTGCCATCGGGAGCGGGAGCTACAATGAGCAGTTCTTC
.	TRBV5-1	TRBJ1-4	TRBD1	CASSLVTTGRNEKLFF	TGCGCCAGCAGCTTGGTGACGACAGGGCGAAATGAAAAACTGTTTTTT
.	TRBV25-1	TRBJ1-3	.	CASSASGQRNTIYF	TGTGCCAGCAGTGCCTCAGGGCAGAGAAACACCATATATTTT
.	TRBV5-1	TRBJ2-7	.	CASSRTGSYEQYF	TGCGCCAGCAGCAGAACAGGGTCCTACGAGCAGTACTTC
.	TRBV20-1	TRBJ1-1	.	CRCDWNTEAFF	TGCAGATGCGACTGGAACACTGAAGCTTTCTTT
.	TRBV7-8	TRBJ2-4	.	CASSMPPPAKNIQYF	TGTGCCAGCAGCATGCCCCCCCCGGCCAAAAACATTCAGTACTTC
.	TRBV5-1	TRBJ1-2	.	CASSLGQVVGYTF	TGCGCCAGCAGCTTGGGGCAAGTCGTAGGCTACACCTTC
.	TRBV6-5	TRBJ1-2	TRBD1	CASSPGQGTTYGYTF	TGTGCCAGCAGCCCCGGACAGGGTACGACCTATGGCTACACCTTC
once	TRBV9	TRBJ2-5	TRBD1	CASSPRTGGETQYF	TGTGCCAGCAGCCCCCGGACAGGGGGAGAGACCCAGTACTTC
.	TRBV9	TRBJ2-2	.	CASSVDEGSAGELFF	TGTGCCAGCAGCGTAGATGAGGGTTCCGCCGGGGAGCTGTTTTTT
.	TRBV7-2	TRBJ2-2	TRBD2	CASSLAGPLAGVTGELFF	TGTGCCAGCAGCTTAGCAGGACCACTAGCGGGAGTGACCGGGGAGCTGTTTTTT
.	TRBV7-9	TRBJ1-2	.	CASSFQPDGRAIYGYTF	TGTGCCAGCAGCTTCCAGCCCGACGGAAGGGCCATCTATGGCTACACCTTC
.	TRBV30	TRBJ1-1	.	CAWSVQTEAFF	TGTGCCTGGAGTGTTCAAACTGAAGCTTTCTTT
.	TRBV28	TRBJ1-1	.	CASSTASGALNTEAFF	TGTGCCAGCAGTACGGCCTCAGGGGCGCTGAACACTGAAGCTTTCTTT
.	TRBV10-3	TRBJ2-5	TRBD2	CAISPEAGVQETQYF	TGTGCCATCAGCCCGGAAGCGGGGGTGCAAGAGACCCAGTACTTC
.	TRBV9	TRBJ2-3	.	CASSPAGGRVDTQYF	TGTGCCAGCAGCCCCGCCGGGGGGCGAGTGGATACGCAGTATTTT
.	TRBV4-2	TRBJ1-2	TRBD1	CASSAGGGFYGYTF	TGTGCCAGCAGCGCAGGGGGTGGGTTCTATGGCTACACCTTC
.	TRBV25-1	TRBJ2-7	.	CASSEGRQGGYEQYF	TGTGCCAGCAGTGAGGGCCGACAGGGAGGATACGAGCAGTACTTC
.	TRBV30	TRBJ1-2	.	CAWSVFGPGNYGYTF	.
.	TRBV7-2	TRBJ2-5	.	CASSPSADRKETQYF	TGTGCCAGCAGCCCCTCGGCAGACAGAAAAGAGACCCAGTACTTC
.	TRBV30	TRBJ2-7	TRBD1	CAWNSDRGAEQYF	TGTGCCTGGAACAGTGACAGGGGAGCCGAGCAGTACTTC
few	TRBV18	TRBJ1-1	.	CASSPVGANTEAFF	TGTGCCAGCTCACCCGTCGGAGCGAACACTGAAGCTTTCTTT
.	TRBV28	TRBJ2-2	TRBD2	CASSLAGVVGELFF	TGTGCCAGCAGTCTAGCGGGGGTTGTCGGGGAGCTGTTTTTT
.	TRBV19	TRBJ2-2	.	CASHANTGELFF	TGTGCCAGTCACGCGAACACCGGGGAGCTGTTTTTT
.	TRBV6-5	TRBJ2-7	TRBD2	CASRLAGLSYEQYF	TGTGCCAGCAGGTTAGCGGGTCTTTCCTACGAGCAGTACTTC
.	TRBV6-5	TRBJ2-7	TRBD1	CASSYSSAGGPYEQYF	TGTGCCAGCAGTTACTCTTCCGCAGGGGGCCCCTACGAGCAGTACTTC
.	TRBV5-1	TRBJ2-1	.	CASSLVGGNYNEQFF	TGCGCCAGCAGCTTGGTAGGGGGTAACTACAATGAGCAGTTCTTC
.	TRBV28	TRBJ2-7	.	CASSSTPGVYEQYF	TGTGCCAGCAGTTCGACGCCAGGAGTCTACGAGCAGTACTTC
few	TRBV2	TRBJ1-6	.	CASGLRQTNSPLHF	TGTGCCAGCGGTCTTAGGCAGACTAATTCACCCCTCCACTTT
.	TRBV6-1	TRBJ2-3	TRBD2	CASRVPSGRTDTQYF	TGTGCCAGCAGGGTACCTAGCGGGAGAACAGATACGCAGTATTTT
.	TRBV10-1	TRBJ2-2	.	CASSAGQATGELFF	TGCGCCAGCAGTGCGGGGCAGGCCACCGGGGAGCTGTTTTTT
.	TRBV27	TRBJ2-5	.	CASSLNAAGNQETQYF	TGTGCCAGCAGTTTAAATGCGGCAGGGAATCAAGAGACCCAGTACTTC
once	TRBV5-1	TRBJ1-2	TRBD1	CASSRDSTNYGYTF	TGCGCCAGCAGTCGGGACAGTACTAACTATGGCTACACCTTC
.	TRBV10-3	TRBJ2-3	TRBD2	CALGLDASDTQYF	TGTGCATTGGGACTAGACGCATCAGATACGCAGTATTTT
.	TRBV19	TRBJ2-1	.	CASSIDDTGFQQFF	TGTGCCAGTAGTATAGATGACACAGGGTTTCAGCAGTTCTTC
.	TRBV4-1	TRBJ1-1	TRBD1	CASSQEDRGTEAFF	TGCGCCAGCAGCCAAGAGGACAGGGGGACTGAAGCTTTCTTT
.	TRBV4-3	TRBJ2-7	.	CASSQGGGGMSDEQYF	TGCGCCAGCAGCCAAGGGGGTGGGGGGATGAGCGACGAGCAGTACTTC
.	TRBV9	TRBJ1-5	.	CASSEDISNQPQHF	TGTGCCAGCAGCGAAGACATTAGCAATCAGCCCCAGCATTTT
.	TRBV19	TRBJ1-1	.	CASSIIQGSATEAFF	TGTGCCAGTAGTATAATCCAGGGCAGTGCGACTGAAGCTTTCTTT
.	TRBV7-9	TRBJ2-2	.	CASSLAQGYTGELFF	TGTGCCAGCAGCTTAGCGCAGGGGTACACCGGGGAGCTGTTTTTT
once	TRBV7-6	TRBJ2-7	.	CASRSGHGYEQYF	TGTGCCAGCCGTTCTGGACACGGGTACGAGCAGTACTTC
.	TRBV4-3	TRBJ1-5	TRBD1	CASSQEILDRGSNQPQHF	TGCGCCAGCAGCCAAGAAATTCTCGACAGGGGGTCCAATCAGCCCCAGCATTTT
.	TRBV7-9	TRBJ1-2	TRBD1	CASSSQGVASYGYTF	TGTGCCAGCAGCTCACAGGGGGTTGCTAGCTATGGCTACACCTTC
.	TRBV5-1	TRBJ1-3	TRBD1	CASSFNSGQGSGNTIYF	TGCGCCAGCAGCTTCAACTCCGGACAGGGCTCTGGAAACACCATATATTTT
.	TRBV7-9	TRBJ1-2	TRBD1	CASSTQGAHYGYTF	TGTGCCAGCAGCACCCAGGGGGCTCACTATGGCTACACCTTC
.	TRBV7-6	TRBJ2-2	TRBD1	CASSTRGQETGELFF	TGTGCCAGCAGTACCCGTGGACAGGAAACCGGGGAGCTGTTTTTT